This T cell receptor (beta chain) was identified in a study of blood T cell repertoires in COVID-19. As for the study in general: Sites in the United States, Italy and Spain provided acute and convalescent COVID-19 samples. The cDNA or gDNA used as material had been derived from T cells, B-cell-depleted T cells, or PBMCs.

As processed by the authors: Quantification of nucleated cells was approximated via reference gene primer amplification. Libraries were prepared by immunoSEQ multiplex PCR; TCRdb keeps only in-frame clonotypes and omits some of them. The DNA gave D and trimming, while V, J and clone size come from that table. The sample has 65,000 to 85,000 clones, around 91% seen once. Sample: peripheral blood. The receptor's source is a human donor in a cohort sampled during active COVID-19.

The CDR3 nucleotides read TGTGCCAGCAGCGCGCGGGGGTACTCCTACAATGAGCAGTTCTTC. This translates into CASSARGYSYNEQFF. The chain uses TRBV9 and TRBJ2-1; 7 nucleotides align to TRBD2. J lost 0 bases, V lost 3 bases, and 3 bases had no gene match. CDR3 length: 15 amino acids. In germline, CDR1 is SGDLS, CDR2 YYNGEE.